The T cell receptor beta chain described here comes from a study of blood T cell repertoires in COVID-19. Study at large: Material from acute and convalescent COVID-19 was sourced from the United States, Italy and Spain. PBMCs, B-cell-depleted T cells, or T cells provided the cDNA or gDNA that made up the material.

TCRdb keeps only in-frame clones here, not all; method: immunoSEQ multiplex PCR. Of under 200,000 clones listed, approximately 86% were seen once; the top ten hold roughly 3.3%. V lost 4 bases and J 6 bases, leaving 8 bases between the germline ends. Germline CDR1 is SGHNT and CDR2 is YYREEE (reference sequence). This CDR3 has 12 residues. This TCR derives from a man aged 70-80 years with acute or convalescent COVID-19. The sample comprised peripheral blood. The chain joins TRBV5-4 to TRBJ2-1; no clear D gene. This CDR3 reads CASSLGSNEQFF. The CDR3 DNA reads as TGTGCCAGCAGCCTAGGCTCCAATGAGCAGTTCTTC.